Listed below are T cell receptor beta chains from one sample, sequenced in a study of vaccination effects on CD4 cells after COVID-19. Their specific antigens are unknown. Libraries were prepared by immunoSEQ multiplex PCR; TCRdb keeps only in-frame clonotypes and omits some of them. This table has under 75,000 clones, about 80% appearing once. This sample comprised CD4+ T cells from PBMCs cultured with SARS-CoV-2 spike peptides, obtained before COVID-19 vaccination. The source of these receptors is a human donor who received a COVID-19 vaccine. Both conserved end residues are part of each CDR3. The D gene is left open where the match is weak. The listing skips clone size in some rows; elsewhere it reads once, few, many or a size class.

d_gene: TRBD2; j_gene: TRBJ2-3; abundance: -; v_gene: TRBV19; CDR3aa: CASTPRGAQDTDTQYF; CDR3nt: TGTGCCAGTACCCCGCGGGGGGCGCAGGACACAGATACGCAGTATTTT
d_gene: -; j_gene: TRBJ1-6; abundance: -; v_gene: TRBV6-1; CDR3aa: CASSERGALNSPLHF; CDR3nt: TGTGCCAGCAGTGAACGGGGCGCTTTGAATTCACCCCTCCACTTT
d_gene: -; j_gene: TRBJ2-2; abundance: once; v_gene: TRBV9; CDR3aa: CASSAQILANTGELFF; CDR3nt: TGTGCCAGCAGTGCACAGATTCTAGCGAACACCGGGGAGCTGTTTTTT
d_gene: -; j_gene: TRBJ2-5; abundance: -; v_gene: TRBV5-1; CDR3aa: CASSLVRRNGETQYF; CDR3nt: TGCGCCAGCAGCTTGGTTAGGCGGAACGGAGAGACCCAGTACTTC
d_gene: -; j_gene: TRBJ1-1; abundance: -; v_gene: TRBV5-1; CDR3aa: CASSAGLNTEAFF; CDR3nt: TGCGCCAGCAGCGCGGGTCTAAACACTGAAGCTTTCTTT
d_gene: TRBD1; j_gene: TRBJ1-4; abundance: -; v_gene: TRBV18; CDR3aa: CASSRTGVTNEKLFF; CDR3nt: TGTGCCAGCTCCCGAACAGGGGTTACTAATGAAAAACTGTTTTTT
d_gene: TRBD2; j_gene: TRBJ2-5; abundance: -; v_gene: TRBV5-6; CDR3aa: CASSLLSGGRETQYF; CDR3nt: TGTGCCAGCAGCTTGTTGTCGGGGGGGCGCGAGACCCAGTACTTC
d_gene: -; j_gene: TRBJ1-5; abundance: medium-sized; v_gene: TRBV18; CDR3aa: CASSRGSNSNQPQHF; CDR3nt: TGTGCCAGCTCTCGCGGCAGCAATAGCAATCAGCCCCAGCATTTT
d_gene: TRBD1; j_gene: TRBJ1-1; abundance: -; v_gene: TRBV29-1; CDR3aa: CSVDHRGADTEAFF; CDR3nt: TGCAGCGTTGATCACAGGGGGGCGGACACTGAAGCTTTCTTT
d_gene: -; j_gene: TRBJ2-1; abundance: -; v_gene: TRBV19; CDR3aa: CASSMVPRAISAEQFF; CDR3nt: TGTGCCAGTAGTATGGTCCCACGGGCTATATCTGCTGAGCAGTTCTTC
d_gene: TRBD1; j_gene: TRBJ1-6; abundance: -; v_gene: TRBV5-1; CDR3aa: CASSPGQGYNSPLHF; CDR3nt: TGCGCCAGCAGCCCGGGACAGGGGTATAATTCACCCCTCCACTTT
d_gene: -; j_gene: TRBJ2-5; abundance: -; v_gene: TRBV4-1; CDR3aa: CASSPRPSVLKETQYF; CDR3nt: TGCGCCAGCAGCCCCAGGCCTAGCGTCCTCAAAGAGACCCAGTACTTC
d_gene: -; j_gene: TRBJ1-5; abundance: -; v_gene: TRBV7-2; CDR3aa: CASSSHPIGLSSNQPQHF; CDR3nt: TGTGCCAGCAGCTCTCACCCTATCGGGTTGAGTAGCAATCAGCCCCAGCATTTT
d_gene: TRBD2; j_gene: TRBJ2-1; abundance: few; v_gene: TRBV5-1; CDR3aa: CASSTPSGTYNEQFF; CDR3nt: TGCGCCAGCAGCACCCCTAGCGGGACCTACAATGAGCAGTTCTTC
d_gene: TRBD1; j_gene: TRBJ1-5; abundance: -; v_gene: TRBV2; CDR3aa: CASTGGTELSNQPQHF; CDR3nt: TGTGCCAGCACCGGAGGGACAGAACTTAGCAATCAGCCCCAGCATTTT
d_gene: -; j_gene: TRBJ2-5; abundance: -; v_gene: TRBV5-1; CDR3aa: CASSLGAGGADRLQETQYF; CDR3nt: TGCGCCAGCAGCTTGGGAGCTGGGGGGGCCGATCGATTACAAGAGACCCAGTACTTC
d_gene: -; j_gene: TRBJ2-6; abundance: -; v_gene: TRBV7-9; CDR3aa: CASSLAGSSGANVLTF; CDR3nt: TGTGCCAGCAGCTTAGCGGGGAGCTCTGGGGCCAACGTCCTGACTTTC
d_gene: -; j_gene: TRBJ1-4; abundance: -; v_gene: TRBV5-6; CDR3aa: CASTLGAGMTNEKLFF; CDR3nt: TGTGCCAGCACCTTGGGGGCGGGAATGACTAATGAAAAACTGTTTTTT
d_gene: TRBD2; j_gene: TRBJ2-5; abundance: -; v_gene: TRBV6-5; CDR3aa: CATHSGGILETQYF; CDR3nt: TGTGCCACTCATTCGGGGGGAATTTTGGAGACCCAGTACTTC
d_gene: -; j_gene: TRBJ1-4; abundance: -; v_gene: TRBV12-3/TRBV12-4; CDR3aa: CASSLGDNEKLFF; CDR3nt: TGTGCCAGCAGTTTAGGTGATAATGAAAAACTGTTTTTT
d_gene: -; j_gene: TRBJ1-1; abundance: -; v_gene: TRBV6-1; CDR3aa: CASSEIGRDTEAFF; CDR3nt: TGTGCCAGCAGTGAAATTGGACGGGACACTGAAGCTTTCTTT
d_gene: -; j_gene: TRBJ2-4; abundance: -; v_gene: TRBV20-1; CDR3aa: CSASLAKNIQYF; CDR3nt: TGCAGTGCTAGTCTAGCCAAAAACATTCAGTACTTC
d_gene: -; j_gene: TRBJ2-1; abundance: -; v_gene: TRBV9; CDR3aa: CASSVVGTSYNEQFF; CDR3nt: TGTGCCAGCAGCGTCGTCGGAACCTCCTACAATGAGCAGTTCTTC
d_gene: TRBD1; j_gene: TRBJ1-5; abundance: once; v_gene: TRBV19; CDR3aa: CASTTGEYQPQHF; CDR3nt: TGTGCCAGTACGACAGGGGAATATCAGCCCCAGCATTTT
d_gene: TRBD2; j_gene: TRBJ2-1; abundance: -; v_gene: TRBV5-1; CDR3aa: CASSLALAGVLNEQFF; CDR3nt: TGCGCCAGCAGCTTGGCGCTAGCGGGGGTACTCAATGAGCAGTTCTTC
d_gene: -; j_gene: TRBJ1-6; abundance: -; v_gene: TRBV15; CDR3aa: CATSSRATSSYNSPLHF; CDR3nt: TGTGCCACCAGCAGTAGAGCCACTAGCTCCTATAATTCACCCCTCCACTTT
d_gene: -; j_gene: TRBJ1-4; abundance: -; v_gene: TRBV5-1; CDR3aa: CASSLGGQGEKLFF; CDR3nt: TGCGCCAGCAGCTTGGGGGGGCAGGGTGAAAAACTGTTTTTT
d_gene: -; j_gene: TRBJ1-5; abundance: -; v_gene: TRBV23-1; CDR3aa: CASSQSRNPGSNQPQHF; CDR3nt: TGCGCCAGCAGTCAATCGAGAAACCCAGGGAGCAATCAGCCCCAGCATTTT
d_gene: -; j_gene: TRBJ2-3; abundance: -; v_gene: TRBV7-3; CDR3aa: CASSSTAWDTQYF; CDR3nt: TGTGCCAGCAGCTCCACGGCCTGGGATACGCAGTATTTT
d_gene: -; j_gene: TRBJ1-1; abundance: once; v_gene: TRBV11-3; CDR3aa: CASSPDGGSTEAFF; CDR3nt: TGTGCCAGCAGCCCTGATGGGGGTTCCACTGAAGCTTTCTTT
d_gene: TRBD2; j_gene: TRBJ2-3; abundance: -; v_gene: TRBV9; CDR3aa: CASSDGTSRGTQYF; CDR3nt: TGTGCCAGCAGCGACGGGACTAGCCGAGGTACGCAGTATTTT
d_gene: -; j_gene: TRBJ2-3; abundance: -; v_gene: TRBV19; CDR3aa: CASTDTSFTDTQYF; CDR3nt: TGTGCCAGTACCGATACTAGCTTCACAGATACGCAGTATTTT
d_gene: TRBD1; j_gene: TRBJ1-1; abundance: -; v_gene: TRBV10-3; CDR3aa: CAISAAGQVEAFF; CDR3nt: TGTGCCATCAGCGCGGCGGGACAGGTTGAAGCTTTCTTT
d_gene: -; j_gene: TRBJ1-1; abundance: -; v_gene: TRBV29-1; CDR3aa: CSVDFNTEAFF; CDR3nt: TGCAGCGTTGACTTCAACACTGAAGCTTTCTTT
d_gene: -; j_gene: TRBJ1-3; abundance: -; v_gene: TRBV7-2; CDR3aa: CASSLTTRVIQHTIYF; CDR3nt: TGTGCCAGCAGCTTAACCACCAGGGTTATTCAGCACACCATATATTTT
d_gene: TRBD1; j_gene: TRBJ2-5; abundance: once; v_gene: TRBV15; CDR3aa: CATSRALDREETQYF; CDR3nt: TGTGCCACCAGCAGAGCCCTCGACAGGGAAGAGACCCAGTACTTC
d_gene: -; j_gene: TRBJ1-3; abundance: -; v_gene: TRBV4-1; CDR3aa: CASSQAYRSGNTIYF; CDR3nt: TGCGCCAGCAGCCAAGCATATCGATCTGGAAACACCATATATTTT
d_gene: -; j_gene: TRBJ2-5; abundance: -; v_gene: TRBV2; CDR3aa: CASRQGGETQYF; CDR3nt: TGTGCCAGCAGGCAGGGCGGGGAGACCCAGTACTTC
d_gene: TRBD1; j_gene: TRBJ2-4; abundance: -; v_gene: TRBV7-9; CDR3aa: CASSPGDRGRYF; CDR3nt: TGTGCCAGCAGCCCGGGGGACAGGGGCCGGTACTTC
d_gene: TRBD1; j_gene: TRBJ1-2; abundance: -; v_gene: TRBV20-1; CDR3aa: CSASPRGNGYTF; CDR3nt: TGCAGTGCTAGTCCCAGGGGGAATGGCTACACCTTC
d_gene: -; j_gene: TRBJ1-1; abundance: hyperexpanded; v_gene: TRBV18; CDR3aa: CASSSPSISAMNTEAFF; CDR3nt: TGTGCCAGCTCATCACCCTCGATCTCAGCAATGAACACTGAAGCTTTCTTT
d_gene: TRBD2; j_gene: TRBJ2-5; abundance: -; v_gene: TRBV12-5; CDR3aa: CASGPPLAGGETQYF; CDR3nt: TGTGCTAGTGGCCCACCACTAGCGGGGGGTGAGACCCAGTACTTC
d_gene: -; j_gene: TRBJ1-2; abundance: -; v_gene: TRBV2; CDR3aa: CASTYSTIYGYTF; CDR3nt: TGTGCCAGCACATACAGCACTATCTATGGCTACACCTTC
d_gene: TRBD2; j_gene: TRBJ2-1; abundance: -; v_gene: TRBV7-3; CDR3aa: CASSRAGEDEQFF; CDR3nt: TGTGCCAGCAGCCGTGCGGGGGAAGACGAGCAGTTCTTC
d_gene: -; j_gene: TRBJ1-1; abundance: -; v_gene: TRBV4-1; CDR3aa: CASSAHMGPRQEWAAFF; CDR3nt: TGCGCCAGCAGCGCGCACATGGGCCCTCGGCAAGAGTGGGCGGCTTTCTTT
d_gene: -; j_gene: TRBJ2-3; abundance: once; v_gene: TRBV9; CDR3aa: CASSVGGFGGGEDTQYF; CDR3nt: TGTGCCAGCAGCGTAGGGGGCTTTGGAGGGGGCGAGGATACGCAGTATTTT
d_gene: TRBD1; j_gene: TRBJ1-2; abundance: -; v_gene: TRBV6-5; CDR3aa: CASSYSATGAYGYTF; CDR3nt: TGTGCCAGCAGTTACTCAGCGACAGGGGCCTATGGCTACACCTTC
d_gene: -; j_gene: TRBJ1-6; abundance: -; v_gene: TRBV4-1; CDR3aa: CASSQGNSGFRYNSPLHF; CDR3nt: TGCGCCAGCAGCCAAGGGAATTCAGGGTTTCGGTATAATTCACCCCTCCACTTT
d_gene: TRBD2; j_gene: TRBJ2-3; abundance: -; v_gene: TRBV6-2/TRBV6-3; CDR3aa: CASSPRTSWRRTDTQYF; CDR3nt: TGTGCCAGCAGTCCCCGGACTAGCTGGAGGCGCACAGATACGCAGTATTTT
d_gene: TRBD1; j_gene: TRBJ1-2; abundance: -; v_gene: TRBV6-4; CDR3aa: CASSANYDRGDGYTF; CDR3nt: TGTGCCAGCAGTGCGAACTATGACAGGGGCGATGGCTACACCTTC
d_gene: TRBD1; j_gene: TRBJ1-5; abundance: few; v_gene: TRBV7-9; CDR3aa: CASSPRRGRGGQPQHF; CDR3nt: TGTGCCAGCAGCCCAAGGAGGGGGCGCGGGGGACAGCCCCAGCATTTT
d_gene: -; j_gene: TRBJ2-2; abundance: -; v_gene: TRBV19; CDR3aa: CASQGLTRTGELFF; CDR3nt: TGTGCCAGCCAGGGTTTAACACGGACCGGGGAGCTGTTTTTT